The rows below give T cell receptor beta chains drawn from one sample of a study of blood T cell repertoires in COVID-19. The method was immunoSEQ multiplex PCR; TCRdb's version includes in-frame clones alone and lacks a portion of them. The data contain over 200,000 clones, around 84% of them singletons. Material for sequencing was peripheral blood. The source is a woman aged 80 or older with active or convalescent COVID-19. CDR3s include the opening cysteine and the closing phenylalanine or tryptophan. A D gene is named only where the DNA matches it firmly. Size is omitted from some rows. Given values are once, few, many or a class for expanded clones.

>TRBD1|TRBV6-6|-|TRBJ2-2
TGTGCCAGCAAGGGGGCGGGCGGGGAGCTGTTTTTT
CASKGAGGELFF
>-|TRBV4-1|-|TRBJ2-4
TGCGCCAGCAGCCCGGGGGTTGAACTAGCCAAAAACATTCAGTACTTC
CASSPGVELAKNIQYF
>TRBD1|TRBV7-9|-|TRBJ2-7
TGTGCCAGCAGCGTAAGACAGGGGACCCTCGACGAGCAGTACTTC
CASSVRQGTLDEQYF
>-|TRBV6-6|-|TRBJ2-7
TGTGCCAGCAGCTCCCCCCGGGCGGAGGACTCCTACGAGCAGTACTTC
CASSSPRAEDSYEQYF
>TRBD1|TRBV7-9|-|TRBJ1-5
TGTGCCAGCAGCTTCGGACAGGGGGCTTCGCCCCAGCATTTT
CASSFGQGASPQHF
>TRBD2|TRBV30|-|TRBJ2-5
TGTGCCTGGAAGGGGACTAAACAAGAGACCCAGTACTTC
CAWKGTKQETQYF
>-|TRBV6-2/TRBV6-3|-|TRBJ1-1
TGTGCCAGCAGTTGGGGAGTGCAAGCTTTCTTT
CASSWGVQAFF
>-|TRBV4-3|-|TRBJ2-3
TGCGCCAGCAGCATGACAGGCTCAGATACGCAGTATTTT
CASSMTGSDTQYF
>-|TRBV7-5|once|TRBJ2-4
TGTGCCAGAAGCACCGAACAGCAAATGCTAGCCAAAAACATTCAGTACTTC
CARSTEQQMLAKNIQYF
>-|TRBV5-5|-|TRBJ1-2
TGTGCCAGCAGCTTGGCCCCAGGGTTGGTCGGCTACACCTTC
CASSLAPGLVGYTF
>TRBD1|TRBV5-1|-|TRBJ2-3
TGCGCCAGCAGCTTGGAGGGGGCTAGCACAGATACGCAGTATTTT
CASSLEGASTDTQYF
>-|TRBV7-2|-|TRBJ1-2
TGTGCCAGCAGCTTAACATTTGGGCTGGGCGGAGGGTATGGCTACACCTTC
CASSLTFGLGGGYGYTF
>TRBD1|TRBV27|-|TRBJ1-2
TGTGCCAGCAGTTCTGGCCGACAGGGGTTCTATGGCTACACCTTC
CASSSGRQGFYGYTF
>-|TRBV29-1|-|TRBJ1-2
TGCAGCGTTGACCACAGTTTCTATGGCTACACCTTC
CSVDHSFYGYTF
>TRBD1|TRBV11-2|-|TRBJ1-2
TGTGCCAGCAGCTTAGGGAGGGGGCAAAACTATGGCTACACCTTC
CASSLGRGQNYGYTF
>TRBD2|TRBV24-1|-|TRBJ2-1
TGTGCCACCTCGACTAGCGGGGGGTACTATGAGCAGTTCTTC
CATSTSGGYYEQFF
>TRBD1|TRBV7-3|few|TRBJ2-2
TGTGCCAGCAGCTTATCGAAGGGGGCCTCGACCGGGGAGCTGTTTTTT
CASSLSKGASTGELFF
>TRBD1|TRBV5-1|-|TRBJ1-4
TGCGCCAGCAGCGTGGGACAGGGGAACGAAAAACTGTTTTTT
CASSVGQGNEKLFF
>TRBD2|TRBV24-1|-|TRBJ2-1
TGTGCCACCAGTGAAGCGGGAGGGCCTGGGGAGCAGTTCTTC
CATSEAGGPGEQFF
>TRBD2|TRBV5-4|once|TRBJ2-2
TGTGCCAGCAGCCTAGCGCGGGAGATCACCGGGGAGCTGTTTTTT
CASSLAREITGELFF
>-|TRBV12-3/TRBV12-4|once|TRBJ2-7
TGTGCCACCCGTCCAGCGGACCGCTACGAGCAGTACTTC
CATRPADRYEQYF
>-|TRBV5-4|-|TRBJ1-2
TGTGCCAGCAGCCAGACAGAGAACTATGGCTACACCTTC
CASSQTENYGYTF
>-|TRBV5-3|-|TRBJ1-1
TGTGCCAGAAGCCCCACTAACGGTTTGGATGAAGCTTTCTTT
CARSPTNGLDEAFF
>-|TRBV11-1|once|TRBJ2-7
TGTGCCAGCGGGACTGAGAGGTACTACGAGCAGTACTTC
CASGTERYYEQYF
>TRBD1|TRBV6-2/TRBV6-3|-|TRBJ1-6
TGTGCCAGCAGTTTCCTCGGACAGGGGGAGAATTCACCCCTCCACTTT
CASSFLGQGENSPLHF
>-|TRBV7-9|-|TRBJ1-2
TGTGCCAGCAGAGTGGGCAACGGCTACACCTTC
CASRVGNGYTF
>-|TRBV7-9|-|TRBJ2-7
TGTGCCAGCAGCTCGACCAGGGGGGACGAGCAGTACTTC
CASSSTRGDEQYF
>TRBD1|TRBV18|-|TRBJ1-5
TGTGCCAGCTCACGAATGACAGGGGGCAATCAGCCCCAGCATTTT
CASSRMTGGNQPQHF
>TRBD1|TRBV6-5|-|TRBJ1-2
TGTGCCAGCAGTCCCGGGACAGGGATAAATGGCTACACCTTC
CASSPGTGINGYTF
>TRBD1|TRBV5-5|-|TRBJ2-1
TGTGCCAGCAGCTTGGAGGACAGGGGAAGAAATGAGCAGTTCTTC
CASSLEDRGRNEQFF
>TRBD2|TRBV7-8|-|TRBJ2-7
TGTGCCAGCAGCTTCGGGGGGAGCTCCTACGAGCAGTACTTC
CASSFGGSSYEQYF
>-|TRBV27|-|TRBJ2-3
TGTGCCAGCAGTTATCTACAGGCCGCAGATACGCAGTATTTT
CASSYLQAADTQYF
>-|TRBV6-2/TRBV6-3|few|TRBJ2-6
TGTGCCAGCAGTTACTCACTTCGCGTCCTGACTTTC
CASSYSLRVLTF
>-|TRBV7-3|few|TRBJ2-3
TGTGCCAGCAGCTTAAGCCAGGGAACAGATACGCAGTATTTT
CASSLSQGTDTQYF
>-|TRBV7-2|-|TRBJ1-5
TGTGCCAGCAGCTTCTTAGGGGATGACAATCAGCCCCAGCATTTT
CASSFLGDDNQPQHF
>TRBD2|TRBV2|once|TRBJ2-3
TGTGCCAGCAGTACGGGACTAGCGGGAGCAGATACGCAGTATTTT
CASSTGLAGADTQYF
>TRBD1|TRBV19|-|TRBJ1-1
TGTGCCAGTAGCGGGACAGGGTTAAACGGGGAAGCTTTCTTT
CASSGTGLNGEAFF
>-|TRBV11-2|-|TRBJ2-7
TGTGCCAGCAGCTTTCGACTAGAGGCATCCTACGAGCAGTACTTC
CASSFRLEASYEQYF
>TRBD2|TRBV18|-|TRBJ2-3
TGTGCCAGCTCACAGCGGGGGGGGACAGATACGCAGTATTTT
CASSQRGGTDTQYF
>TRBD2|TRBV29-1|-|TRBJ2-1
TGCAGCGCCCAAAAACCCGGGACTAGCGGGAGCGCCTACAATGAGCAGTTCTTC
CSAQKPGTSGSAYNEQFF
>TRBD1|TRBV9|-|TRBJ1-5
TGTGCCAGCAGCGTAGCCGGGACAGGAAATCAGCCCCAGCATTTT
CASSVAGTGNQPQHF
>-|TRBV9|-|TRBJ2-6
TGTGCCAGCAGCGTAGACGGACAGCTCTCTGGGGCCAACGTCCTGACTTTC
CASSVDGQLSGANVLTF
>-|TRBV6-2/TRBV6-3|-|TRBJ1-1
TGTGCCAGCAGTTACACAAGGACAGAGAACACTGAAGCTTTCTTT
CASSYTRTENTEAFF
>-|TRBV7-2|-|TRBJ2-2
TGTGCCAGCAGCTTAGTAGCCACCGGGGAGCTGTTTTTT
CASSLVATGELFF
>TRBD1|TRBV6-5|-|TRBJ2-7
TGTGCCAGCCTTATGGACAGGGACTCCGAGCAGTACTTC
CASLMDRDSEQYF
>TRBD2|TRBV6-2/TRBV6-3|-|TRBJ2-7
TGTGCCAGCAGTTCCGGGACTAGCGGACCCAGAAACTCCTACGAGCAGTACTTC
CASSSGTSGPRNSYEQYF
>TRBD1|TRBV18|once|TRBJ2-1
TGTGCCAGCTCATCCGACAGGGGGCCTTACAATGAGCAGTTCTTC
CASSSDRGPYNEQFF
>-|TRBV3-1/TRBV3-2|-|TRBJ2-3
TGTGCCAGCAGCCCCTCTGGGGGGGCCGGTGATACGCAGTATTTT
CASSPSGGAGDTQYF
>-|TRBV2|once|TRBJ1-2
TGTGCCAGCAGTGGAAAAGGGCAGGGAAACTATGGCTACACCTTC
CASSGKGQGNYGYTF
>-|TRBV4-3|-|TRBJ2-3
TGCGCCAGCAGCTCAGGGCCCCGGGTCTCGCAGTATTTT
CASSSGPRVSQYF
>-|TRBV28|-|TRBJ1-5
TGTGCCAGCAGATTCCAGGGGACGGCCTTCGGGCCCCAGCATTTT
CASRFQGTAFGPQHF
>-|TRBV5-1|-|TRBJ2-3
TGCGCCAGCAGCTTGACGGGAGTGGATACGCAGTATTTT
CASSLTGVDTQYF
>-|TRBV27|-|TRBJ1-6
TGTGCCAGCAGTTTACATGGGGCGGACTCACCCCTCCACTTT
CASSLHGADSPLHF
>TRBD1|TRBV19|-|TRBJ1-5
TGTGCCAGTAGTACCGGGACAGGGGTTCAGCCCCAGCATTTT
CASSTGTGVQPQHF
>-|TRBV28|-|TRBJ1-6
TGTGCCAGCAGTTTATGGCTGACCCGGGACACTAATTCACCCCTCCACTTT
CASSLWLTRDTNSPLHF